The 20 T cell receptor beta chains presented below share a single source sample, sequenced in a study of blood T cells in healthy people across ages (dated by TCRdb to 2013 to 2016). The library was generated by 5' RACE. Sequencing used an Illumina HiSeq 2500. The second PCR ran for roughly 7 to 11 cycles and used a J-beta primer mix along with a sample-barcoded 5' primer. Through fastp at Q25 and MiXCR, TCRdb rebuilt clones from the public reads, retaining in-frame beta chains. When rows share a CDR3 protein, they turn into one entry using the most common DNA and genes. This sample lists approximately 940,000 distinct CDR3 sequences; roughly 52% were detected once. The ten most abundant clones make up about an eighth of the sample. The specimen was blood. The receptors originated from a man aged 25 to 40 in good health.

This chain joins TRBV5-1 and TRBJ2-5; tentatively, D is TRBD1 (6 bases). This CDR3 is built from 14 residues. The V gene lost 0 bases and the J gene lost 4 bases, with 10 bases spanning the gap. From germline, CDR1 is SGHRS and CDR2 YFSETQ. CDR3 nucleotides: TGCGCCAGCAGCTTGGACAGGGTCGGAGAGACCCAGTACTTC. Its protein product is CASSLDRVGETQYF.

The sample holds one count of this clonotype. V and J are TRBV2 and TRBJ1-2, with D unresolved. V dropped 7 bases and J dropped 4 bases, with 10 bases sitting between them. The CDR3 is 12 residues long. Germline V lookup: CDR1 SNHLY, CDR2 FYNNEI. DNA for the CDR3: TGTGCCAGCATGGGCGACACCTATGGCTACACCTTC. This sequence encodes CASMGDTYGYTF.

The CDR3 is CASIDRANTGELFF. CDR3 DNA sequence: TGTGCCAGCATAGACCGCGCGAACACCGGGGAGCTGTTTTTT. The genes are TRBV28 and TRBJ2-2; no clear D gene. Trimming stripped 7 bases from V and 0 bases from J, with 9 bases between. CDR3 length: 14 amino acids. The V gene's germline CDR1 is MDHEN and CDR2 SYDVKM.

Regarding this clonotype: The junction departs from the called germline gene at one end, perhaps through a read error. CDR3 in amino acids: CASSETPSVTTDMQYF. CDR3 nucleotides: TGCGCCAGCAGTGAGACGCCTAGCGTTACAACAGATATGCAGTATTTT. The chain is built from TRBV10-2 and TRBJ2-3, with a tentative D call TRBD2 (6 bases). Per the germline V gene, CDR1 is WSHSY and CDR2 is SAAADI. This CDR3 has 16 residues.

The chain links TRBV6-1 to TRBJ1-6; D not certain. CDR1 MNHNS and CDR2 SASEGT come from the germline V gene. The CDR3 contains 15 residues. Trimming removed 6 bases at V and 3 bases at J, with 12 bases between. DNA of the CDR3: TGTGCCAGCAGGCTCCACAGAGACTATAATTCACCCCTCCACTTT. Translating it yields CASRLHRDYNSPLHF.

The V call is TRBV9, the J call TRBJ2-7; D not certain. The CDR3 covers 14 residues. Trimming pared 0 bases from V and 0 bases from J, leaving 7 bases between. Germline V gene sequence: CDR1 SGDLS, CDR2 YYNGEE. The CDR3 DNA is TGTGCCAGCAGCGTAGCTGCGGCCTCCTACGAGCAGTACTTC. It translates to CASSVAAASYEQYF.

In its sample, this clonotype was seen a few times. This rearrangement joins TRBV20-1 to TRBJ2-1; the D gene is possibly TRBD1 (6 bases). The V end lost 5 bases, the J end lost 6 bases, and 20 bases lay between the germline ends. Germline loops: CDR1 DFQATT, CDR2 SNEGSKA (reference sequence). The CDR3 totals 15 residues. CDR3 amino acids: CSAPSIYRAGNEQFF. CDR3 DNA: TGCAGTGCTCCTTCTATATACAGGGCGGGCAATGAGCAGTTCTTC.

The chain recombines TRBV20-1 with TRBJ1-2, with 10 bases aligning to TRBD1. J lost 9 bases, V lost 1 base, and 5 bases had no gene match. CDR3 length equals 13 residues. The V gene's germline CDR1 is DFQATT and CDR2 SNEGSKA (reference sequence). DNA of the CDR3: TGCAGTGCTAGAGTAGGGACAGGGGATAGCTACACCTTC. Its translation: CSARVGTGDSYTF.

J is TRBJ1-2 and V is TRBV5-8, with a possible D match to TRBD1 (5 bases). There are 15 residues in the CDR3. Germline lookup yields CDR1 SGHTS and CDR2 YDEGEE. V lost 3 bases to trimming and J lost 4 bases, with 16 bases between them. The CDR3 region is CASSSRVRGGYGYTF. The CDR3, as DNA: TGTGCCAGCAGCTCGCGTGTGAGGGGTGGCTATGGCTACACCTTC.

A few counts support this clonotype. V gene TRBV6-6 combines with J gene TRBJ2-1; 9 bases are shared with TRBD1. The V gene's germline CDR1 is MNHNY and CDR2 SVGAGI (reference sequence). There are 16 residues in the CDR3. J gave up 2 bases and V 5 bases, and 7 bases lay outside the gene matches. CDR3 sequence: CASSTRTGVTYNEQFF. CDR3 DNA: TGTGCCAGCAGTACCCGGACAGGGGTAACCTACAATGAGCAGTTCTTC.

V usage is TRBV10-3 and J usage is TRBJ2-3; 8 bases line up with TRBD2. The germline CDR1 and CDR2 sequences are ENHRY and SYGVKD. V was pared by 6 bases and J by 2 bases, with 4 bases of the junction left unmatched. CDR3 length: 14 residues. CDR3: CAIRRGVDTDTQYF. For the CDR3, the DNA is TGTGCCATCAGGCGGGGGGTGGACACAGATACGCAGTATTTT.

The chain links TRBV6-2 or TRBV6-3 to TRBJ1-2; no firm D call. Trimming removed 2 bases from V and 4 bases from J, with 5 bases in between. Germline CDR1 is MNHEY and CDR2 is SVGEGT. The CDR3 is made up of 12 amino acids. CDR3 bases: TGTGCCAGCAGTTACAGGCTCTATGGCTACACCTTC. This encodes CASSYRLYGYTF.

This clonotype was detected once. The gene calls are TRBV28 and TRBJ2-7; D assignment may be TRBD1 or TRBD2 (5 bases each). Germline V gene sequence: CDR1 MDHEN, CDR2 SYDVKM. The CDR3 is 18 residues long. Trimming removed 1 base from V and 0 bases from J, with 19 bases in between. The CDR3 protein is CASSLYVRGAPVSYEQYF. CDR3 nucleotides: TGTGCCAGCAGTTTATACGTACGAGGGGCTCCCGTCTCCTACGAGCAGTACTTC.

This clonotype has a handful of counts. The chain uses TRBV4-1 and TRBJ1-6; weak D call: TRBD1 (6 bases). The V gene's germline CDR1 is MGHRA and CDR2 YSYEKL. Trimming left V 3 bases short and J 9 bases short, with 18 bases between. The CDR3 runs to 16 residues. In nucleotides, the CDR3 is TGCGCCAGCAGCCACCTACAGGGCGCTTTAGCTTCACCCCTCCACTTT. Translated, it gives CASSHLQGALASPLHF.

The table lists this clonotype with a few counts. The chain joins TRBV2 to TRBJ2-5, with D uncertain. This CDR3 comprises 15 residues. From germline, CDR1 is SNHLY and CDR2 FYNNEI. Trimming took off 6 bases at V and 4 bases at J, with 18 bases between the two ends. The CDR3 nucleotides read TGTGCCAGCAGGCCCGACATATCCTTATTAGAGACCCAGTACTTC. The encoded protein is CASRPDISLLETQYF.

The gene calls are TRBV10-3 and TRBJ2-1, with 12 bases lining up with TRBD1. This CDR3 comprises 15 residues. From germline, CDR1 is ENHRY and CDR2 SYGVKD. Trimming took 6 bases from V and 3 from J; bases not matched to a gene: 3. The CDR3 DNA reads TGTGCCATCAGGGGGACAGGGGGCGTCTACAATGAGCAGTTCTTC. It encodes CAIRGTGGVYNEQFF.

This clonotype appeared once. For the CDR3, the DNA is TGCAGTGCTGTGGACAGGGATGTAAACTATGGCTACACCTTC. Its protein is CSAVDRDVNYGYTF. The chain is built from TRBV20-1 and TRBJ1-2; 8 positions match TRBD1. Trimming at V came to 5 bases and at J to 2 bases, leaving 7 bases not matched to a gene. CDR3 length: 14 amino acids. The germline V gene encodes CDR1 DFQATT and CDR2 SNEGSKA (reference sequence).

The chain is built from TRBV28 and TRBJ2-3; no reliable D call. CDR1 is MDHEN, CDR2 SYDVKM, per germline. The ends were cut back, 8 bases at V and 0 bases at J, with 9 bases in the middle. This CDR3 is built from 13 residues. In DNA, the CDR3 is TGTGCCAGCGGCCTCACTAGCACAGATACGCAGTATTTT. Amino acid sequence: CASGLTSTDTQYF.

V gene TRBV27 combines with J gene TRBJ2-5; 11 bases are shared with TRBD1. CDR3 size: 15 residues. Germline V gives CDR1 MNHEY, CDR2 SMNVEV (reference sequence). The V and J ends lost 8 bases and 5 bases, in that order; junction bases with no gene match: 10. CDR3 in DNA: TGTGCCAGCGTCCTTTGGACAGGGGGCAGGGAGACCCAGTACTTC. Protein product: CASVLWTGGRETQYF.

The gene calls are TRBV12-3 or TRBV12-4 and TRBJ2-7, with D tentatively TRBD2 (5 bases). The J call is doubtful: the DNA matches TRBJ2-5 better. This CDR3 region has 15 residues. The CDR3 DNA sequence: TGTGCCAGCAACATGCTAGCTGGAGCACAAGAGACCCAGTACTTC. It is translated as CASNMLAGAQETQYF.